This T cell receptor beta chain originates from a study of early T cells in non-severe SARS-CoV-2 infection. Overall study context: Chains stayed unpaired after sequencing of bulk RNA from unsorted whole blood.

This clonotype was seen just once. As yet, its antigen is unknown. Possible read error: a much larger clone is one base away. Trimming took off 8 bases at V and 3 bases at J, with 16 bases between the two ends. The CDR3 totals 14 residues. Molecules of cDNA were individually given unique molecular identifiers that were attached to them. Each CDR3 protein gets one entry after TCRdb re-called the 5' RACE reads with MiXCR. The top ten clones hold around 3.1% of a sample with about 110,000 distinct CDR3 sequences, 12% of them seen once. The study's findings and limits: In VDJdb matching, anti-spike CD8 responses were favored while private and CD4 specificities went missing.

Specimen: whole blood. The chain has TRBV12-3 or TRBV12-4 and TRBJ1-2; D may be TRBD1 (5 bases). This TCR was sampled from an adult who was a healthcare worker with PCR-confirmed SARS-CoV-2 infection or an uninfected control (not recorded which). CDR3 nucleotide sequence: TGTGCCAGCTTCCTCCCGGGACCGTACTATGGCTACACCTTC. Its protein is CASFLPGPYYGYTF.